The entry below describes one T cell receptor beta chain. Its specificity is not known. The PCR employed 60 Vbeta primers together with 13 Jbeta primers. The method was immunoSEQ multiplex PCR; TCRdb's version includes in-frame clones alone and lacks a portion of them. The table has about 120,000 clones, over 75% seen once. This specimen comes from a study of cytomegalovirus exposure and HLA in healthy donors. Study-wide points: For presence/absence analyses, sequencing depth was assumed to be roughly uniform across donors. In an earlier analysis, productive rearrangement rates for most beta V segments clustered near 87% or 30%.

At sampling all donors were nominally healthy, likely with unrecorded immune exposures. Per the germline V gene, CDR1 is SGHNT and CDR2 is YYREEE (reference sequence). V dropped 1 base and J dropped 6 bases, with 10 bases sitting between them. The length of the CDR3 is 13 residues. This TCR derives from a woman aged 18-29 years in good health and CMV-seronegative. The chain joins TRBV5-4 to TRBJ1-1; D not resolved. Sequenced input: PBMCs. The CDR3 region has the DNA TGTGCCAGCAGCTTGATCGGGGATGCTGAAGCTTTCTTT. Its protein product is CASSLIGDAEAFF. Together with reference TRBV5-4 and TRBJ1-1, the CDR3 gives the full variable domain: ETGVTQSPTHLIKTRGQQVTLRCSSQSGHNTVSWYQQALGQGPQFIFQYYREEENGRGNFPPRFSGLQFPNYSSELNVNALELDDSALYLCASSLIGDAEAFFGQGTRLTVV.